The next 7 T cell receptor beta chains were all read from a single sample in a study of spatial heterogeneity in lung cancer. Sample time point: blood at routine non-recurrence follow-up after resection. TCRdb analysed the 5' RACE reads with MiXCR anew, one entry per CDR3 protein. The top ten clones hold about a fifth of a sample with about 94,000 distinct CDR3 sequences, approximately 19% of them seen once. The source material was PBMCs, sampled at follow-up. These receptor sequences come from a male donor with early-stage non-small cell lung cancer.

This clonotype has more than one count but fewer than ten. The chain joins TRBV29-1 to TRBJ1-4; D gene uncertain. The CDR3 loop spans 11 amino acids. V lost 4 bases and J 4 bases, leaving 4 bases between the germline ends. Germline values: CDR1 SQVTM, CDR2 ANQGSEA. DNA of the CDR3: TGCAGCGTTGTCCATAATGAAAAACTGTTTTTT. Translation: CSVVHNEKLFF.

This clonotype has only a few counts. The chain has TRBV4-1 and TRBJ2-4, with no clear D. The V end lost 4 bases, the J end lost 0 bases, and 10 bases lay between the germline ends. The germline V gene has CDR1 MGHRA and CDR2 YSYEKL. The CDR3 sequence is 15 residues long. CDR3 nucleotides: TGCGCCAGCAGCCCCTCGATCATAGCCAAAAACATTCAGTACTTC. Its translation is CASSPSIIAKNIQYF.

The CDR3 protein is CASSHGPSTDTQYF. The CDR3 DNA follows: TGCGCCAGCAGCCACGGTCCCAGCACAGATACGCAGTATTTT. The chain carries TRBV4-1 and TRBJ2-3; D gene ambiguous. This CDR3 is 14 amino acids long. Germline V gives CDR1 MGHRA, CDR2 YSYEKL. V lost 3 bases and J lost 0, with 7 bases in between.

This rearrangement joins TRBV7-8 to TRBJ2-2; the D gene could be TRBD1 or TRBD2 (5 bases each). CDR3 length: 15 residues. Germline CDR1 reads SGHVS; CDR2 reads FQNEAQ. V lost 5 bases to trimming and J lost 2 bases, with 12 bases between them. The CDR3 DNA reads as TGTGCCAGCAGCGTCCGGGACCGTAACACCGGGGAGCTGTTTTTT. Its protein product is CASSVRDRNTGELFF.

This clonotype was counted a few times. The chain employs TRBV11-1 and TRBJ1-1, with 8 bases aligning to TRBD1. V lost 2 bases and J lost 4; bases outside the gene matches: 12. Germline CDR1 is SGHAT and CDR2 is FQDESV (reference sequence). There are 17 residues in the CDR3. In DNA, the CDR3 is TGTGCCAGCAGCTTAACGGCAGGGGGCCTACGAGGCACTGAAGCTTTCTTT. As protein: CASSLTAGGLRGTEAFF.

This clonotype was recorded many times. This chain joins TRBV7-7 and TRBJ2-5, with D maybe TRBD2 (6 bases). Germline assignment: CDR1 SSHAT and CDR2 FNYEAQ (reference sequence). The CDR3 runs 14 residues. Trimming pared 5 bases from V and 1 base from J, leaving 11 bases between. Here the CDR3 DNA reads TGTGCCAGCAGCCCCGGGGGACGCCAAGAGACCCAGTACTTC. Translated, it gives CASSPGGRQETQYF.

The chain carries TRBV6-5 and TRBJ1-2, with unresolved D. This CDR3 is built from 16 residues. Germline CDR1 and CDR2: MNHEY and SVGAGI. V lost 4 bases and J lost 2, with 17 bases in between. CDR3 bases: TGTGCCAGCAGTTCCTACCCGAGCCCTACAAACTATGGCTACACCTTC. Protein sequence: CASSSYPSPTNYGYTF.